This is a list of T cell receptor beta chains from one sample in a study of graft-versus-host responses after intestinal transplantation. Measured with immunoSEQ multiplex PCR; TCRdb has only the in-frame clones, and not every one. The data show about 80,000 clones, about 90% seen once. Sequencing used PBMCs, obtained 98 days after intestinal transplantation. These receptor sequences come from a human patient who received an intestinal transplant, so some T cells may come from the graft donor. Both conserved end residues are part of each CDR3. The D gene is left open where the match is weak. For some rows the clone size is stated as once, few or many, or as a class when expanded; others skip it.

- TRBJ2-3 TRBD1 TRBV7-9 TGTGCCAGCAGCTTAGGACAGGGCTCAGATACGCAGTATTTT CASSLGQGSDTQYF
- TRBJ2-2 - TRBV7-3 TGTGCCAGCAGCTTAACCCCAGGGATTCCCGGGGAGCTGTTTTTT CASSLTPGIPGELFF
- TRBJ2-1 TRBD1 TRBV28 TGTGCCAGCAGTTTCGGGACAGGGATATACAATGAGCAGTTCTTC CASSFGTGIYNEQFF
- TRBJ2-7 TRBD2 TRBV4-2 TGTGCCAGCAGCCAAAGGACTAGCGGGAGTTACGAGCAGTACTTC CASSQRTSGSYEQYF
- TRBJ2-7 TRBD1 TRBV5-5 TGTGCCAGCAGCCCGACAGGGCGAAGGATCCACGAGCAGTACTTC CASSPTGRRIHEQYF
- TRBJ1-1 - TRBV6-5 TGTGCCAGCAGTTACCTCAATTCCGACAGCTCGGCTGAAGCTTTCTTT CASSYLNSDSSAEAFF
- TRBJ2-5 TRBD2 TRBV9 TGTGCCAGCAGCGAGTCCGGGGGAGGGCAAGAGACCCAGTACTTC CASSESGGGQETQYF
- TRBJ1-1 - TRBV15 TGTGCCACCAGCAGAGAAGGGTTTCTAGGTAACACTGAAGCTTTCTTT CATSREGFLGNTEAFF
- TRBJ2-2 - TRBV5-4 TGTGCCAGCAGCTGGGAAGGGGTGGCCACCGGGGAGCTGTTTTTT CASSWEGVATGELFF
once TRBJ2-1 TRBD1 TRBV9 TGTGCCAGCAGCGTCGCAGGGGGCTCCTACAATGAGCAGTTCTTC CASSVAGGSYNEQFF
- TRBJ2-1 - TRBV13 TGTGCCAGCAGCCCCTCTGGTACAGGCCCCCCGATAAATGAGCAGTTCTTC CASSPSGTGPPINEQFF
- TRBJ2-1 - TRBV6-4 TGTGCCAGCAGTGTCTGGGGGGCTTACTACAATGAGCAGTTCTTC CASSVWGAYYNEQFF
- TRBJ1-1 - TRBV7-3 TGTGCCAGCAGCCCCCTCGCCGGGGGGGAAGCTTTCTTT CASSPLAGGEAFF
- TRBJ2-7 - TRBV7-2 TGTGCCAGCAGTAAAGACCCGGCAGACAACTTAAAGCAGTACTTC CASSKDPADNLKQYF
- TRBJ1-5 TRBD1 TRBV6-1 TGTGCCAGCAGTGGGGGGGACAGGGCTCAGCCCCAGCATTTT CASSGGDRAQPQHF
- TRBJ1-1 - TRBV28 TGTGCCAGCAGTAGAAGGGGAATCGAGACTGAAGCTTTCTTT CASSRRGIETEAFF
once TRBJ2-3 - TRBV7-6 TGTGCCAGCAGCTTAGCGACAGATACGCAGTATTTT CASSLATDTQYF
- TRBJ1-5 - TRBV28 TGTGCCAGCAGTTTGGGCAGGGCCCCACCAGGTCAGCCCCAGCATTTT CASSLGRAPPGQPQHF
- TRBJ1-4 - TRBV4-1 TGCGCCAGCAGCCAAGAAAGGGGCGGGCCTAATGAAAAACTGTTTTTT CASSQERGGPNEKLFF
- TRBJ2-1 TRBD2 TRBV6-5 TGTGCCAGCAGTTACGAGGCGCGGGGGGTAAATGAGCAGTTCTTC CASSYEARGVNEQFF
- TRBJ2-2 TRBD1 TRBV23-1 TGCGCCAGCAGTCCAGGGGGTTCCCCCGGGGAGCTGTTTTTT CASSPGGSPGELFF
- TRBJ2-5 - TRBV4-1 TGCGCCAGCAGCCTCCAGGGGCAAGAGACCCAGTACTTC CASSLQGQETQYF
- TRBJ1-5 - TRBV10-3 TGTGCCATCAGTGAGGGGGGGGGCAATCAGCCCCAGCATTTT CAISEGGGNQPQHF
- TRBJ2-1 - TRBV27 TGTGCCAGCAGTTTACGGGGGAATGAGCAGTTCTTC CASSLRGNEQFF
- TRBJ1-5 - TRBV5-1 TGCGCCAGCAGCTTGGTGCCAGGGGATCAGCCCCAGCATTTT CASSLVPGDQPQHF
- TRBJ2-3 - TRBV9 TGTGCCAGCAGCGTAGGAATGGGTACGCAGTATTTT CASSVGMGTQYF
- TRBJ1-5 - TRBV4-1 TGCGCCAGCAGCCAAGATGGGGCCGGGTGGGGCAATCAGCCCCAGCATTTT CASSQDGAGWGNQPQHF
- TRBJ2-1 - TRBV10-3 TGTGCCATCCTACGCCCCCCGGACAATGAGCAGTTCTTC CAILRPPDNEQFF